This T cell receptor beta chain was retrieved from a study of blood T cell repertoires in COVID-19. Looking at the study overall: Acute and convalescent COVID-19 specimens originated in the United States, Italy and Spain.

From germline, CDR1 is SGHNT and CDR2 YENEEA. V dropped 3 bases and J dropped 4; count of bases not matched to a gene: 3. CDR3 length equals 15 residues. As processed by the authors: The authors estimated nucleated cell counts from reference gene primer amplification. The table came from immunoSEQ multiplex PCR; TCRdb's copy has only in-frame clones and leaves some out. Clone size and the V and J calls come from that table; the DNA yielded D and trimming. The sample records about 340,000 clones, roughly 89% being singletons. This receptor was identified in a woman between 18 and 30 years old who had recovered from COVID-19. The rearrangement uses TRBV11-3 and TRBJ2-1, with 10 bases lining up with TRBD2. Sample: peripheral blood. The CDR3 region is CASSFKAGGYNEQFF. For the CDR3, the DNA is TGTGCCAGCAGCTTCAAAGCGGGAGGGTACAATGAGCAGTTCTTC.